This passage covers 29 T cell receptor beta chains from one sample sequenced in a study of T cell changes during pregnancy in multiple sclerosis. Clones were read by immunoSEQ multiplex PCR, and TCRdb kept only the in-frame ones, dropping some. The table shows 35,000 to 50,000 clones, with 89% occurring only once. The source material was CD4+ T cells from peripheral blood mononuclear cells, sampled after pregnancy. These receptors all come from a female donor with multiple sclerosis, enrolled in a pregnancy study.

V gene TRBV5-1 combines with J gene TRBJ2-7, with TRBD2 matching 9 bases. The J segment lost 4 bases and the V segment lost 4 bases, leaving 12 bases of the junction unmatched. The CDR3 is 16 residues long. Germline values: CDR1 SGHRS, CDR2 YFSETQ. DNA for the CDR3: TGCGCCAGCAGCCGGGGACTAGCTCGGGAGGCGTACGAGCAGTACTTC. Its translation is CASSRGLAREAYEQYF. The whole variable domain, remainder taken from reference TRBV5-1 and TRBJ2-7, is KAGVTQTPRYLIKTRGQQVTLSCSPISGHRSVSWYQQTPGQGLQFLFEYFSETQRNKGNFPGRFSGRQFSNSRSEMNVSTLELGDSALYLCASSRGLAREAYEQYFGPGTRLTVT.

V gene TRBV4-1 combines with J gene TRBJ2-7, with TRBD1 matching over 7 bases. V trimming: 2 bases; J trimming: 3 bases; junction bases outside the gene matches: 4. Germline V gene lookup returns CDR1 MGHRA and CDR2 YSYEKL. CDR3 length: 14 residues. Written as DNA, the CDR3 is TGCGCCAGCAGCCAACCGGGACAGAACTACGAGCAGTACTTC. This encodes CASSQPGQNYEQYF.

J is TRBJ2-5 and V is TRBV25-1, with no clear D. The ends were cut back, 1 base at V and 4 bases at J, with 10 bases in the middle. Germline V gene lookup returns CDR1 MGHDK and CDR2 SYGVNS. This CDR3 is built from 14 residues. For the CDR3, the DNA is TGTGCCAGCAGTGAATGGAGTTCCCCAGAGACCCAGTACTTC. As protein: CASSEWSSPETQYF.

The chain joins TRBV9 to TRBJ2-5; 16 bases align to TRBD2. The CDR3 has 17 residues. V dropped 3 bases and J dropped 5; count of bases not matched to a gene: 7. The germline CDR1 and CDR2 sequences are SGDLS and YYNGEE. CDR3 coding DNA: TGTGCCAGCAGCGCGGGACTAGCGGGAGGGGAGTGGGAGACCCAGTACTTC. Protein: CASSAGLAGGEWETQYF.

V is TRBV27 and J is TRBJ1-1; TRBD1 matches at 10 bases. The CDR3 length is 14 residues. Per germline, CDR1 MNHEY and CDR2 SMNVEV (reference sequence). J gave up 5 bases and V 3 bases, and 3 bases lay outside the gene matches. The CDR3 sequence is CASSFWGQGTEAFF. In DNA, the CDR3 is TGTGCCAGCAGTTTTTGGGGACAGGGGACTGAAGCTTTCTTT.

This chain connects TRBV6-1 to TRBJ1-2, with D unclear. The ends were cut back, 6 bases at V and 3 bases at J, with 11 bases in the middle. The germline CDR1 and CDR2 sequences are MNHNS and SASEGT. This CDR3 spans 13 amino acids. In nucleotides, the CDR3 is TGTGCCAGCAGCTCACACCGGGACTATGGCTACACCTTC. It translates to CASSSHRDYGYTF.

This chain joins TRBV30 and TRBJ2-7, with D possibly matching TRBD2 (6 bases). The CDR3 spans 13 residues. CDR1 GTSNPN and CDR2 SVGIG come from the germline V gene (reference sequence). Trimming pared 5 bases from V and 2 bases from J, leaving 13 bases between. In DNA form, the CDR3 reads TGTGCCTGGGGGCGGGACGGAGCCTACGAGCAGTACTTC. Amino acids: CAWGRDGAYEQYF.

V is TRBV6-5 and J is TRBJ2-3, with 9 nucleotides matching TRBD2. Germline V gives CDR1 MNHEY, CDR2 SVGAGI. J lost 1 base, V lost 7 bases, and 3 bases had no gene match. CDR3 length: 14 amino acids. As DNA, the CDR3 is TGTGCCAGCACTTTAGCGGGGGGCACAGATACGCAGTATTTT. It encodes CASTLAGGTDTQYF.

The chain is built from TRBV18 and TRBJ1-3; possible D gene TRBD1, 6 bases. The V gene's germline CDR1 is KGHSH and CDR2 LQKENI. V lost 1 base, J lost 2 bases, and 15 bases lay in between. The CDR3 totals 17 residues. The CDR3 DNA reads TGTGCCAGCTCACCACTAAGTACAGGGATTGCTGGAAACACCATATATTTT. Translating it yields CASSPLSTGIAGNTIYF.

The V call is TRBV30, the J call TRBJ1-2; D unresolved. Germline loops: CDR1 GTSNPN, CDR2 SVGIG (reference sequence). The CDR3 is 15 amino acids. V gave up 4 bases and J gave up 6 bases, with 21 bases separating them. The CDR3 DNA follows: TGTGCCTGGACGAGTAGAGGGCAGAGAAATGATGGCTACACCTTC. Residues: CAWTSRGQRNDGYTF.

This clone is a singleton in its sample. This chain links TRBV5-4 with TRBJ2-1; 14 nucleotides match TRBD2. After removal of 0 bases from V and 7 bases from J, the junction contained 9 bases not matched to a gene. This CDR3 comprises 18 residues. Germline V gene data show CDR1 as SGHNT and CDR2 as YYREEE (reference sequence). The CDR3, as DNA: TGTGCCAGCAGCTTGGACCAAATCGGGACTAGCGGGAGAAATGAGCAGTTCTTC. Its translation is CASSLDQIGTSGRNEQFF.

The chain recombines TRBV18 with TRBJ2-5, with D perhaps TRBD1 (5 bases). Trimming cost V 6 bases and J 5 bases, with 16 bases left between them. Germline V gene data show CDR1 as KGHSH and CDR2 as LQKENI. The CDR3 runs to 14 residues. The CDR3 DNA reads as TGTGCCAGCTCCCCATCAAGGGGAATTGAGACCCAGTACTTC. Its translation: CASSPSRGIETQYF.

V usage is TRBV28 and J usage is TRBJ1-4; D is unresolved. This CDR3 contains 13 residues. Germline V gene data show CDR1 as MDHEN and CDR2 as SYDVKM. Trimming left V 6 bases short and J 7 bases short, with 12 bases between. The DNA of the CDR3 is TGTGCCAGCAGCGACACGGAGGGTGAAAAACTGTTTTTT. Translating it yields CASSDTEGEKLFF.

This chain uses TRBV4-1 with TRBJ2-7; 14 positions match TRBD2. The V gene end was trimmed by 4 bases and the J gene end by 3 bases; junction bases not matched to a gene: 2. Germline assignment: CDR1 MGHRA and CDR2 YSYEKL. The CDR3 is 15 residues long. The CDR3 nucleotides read TGCGCCAGCAGCCGCGGGACTAGCGGGGGCTACGAGCAGTACTTC. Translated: CASSRGTSGGYEQYF.

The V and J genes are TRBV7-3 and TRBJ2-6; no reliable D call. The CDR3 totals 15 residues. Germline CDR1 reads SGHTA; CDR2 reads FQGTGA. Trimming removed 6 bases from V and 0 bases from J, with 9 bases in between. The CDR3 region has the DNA TGTGCCAGCAGTTTGGCCCCCTCTGGGGCCAACGTCCTGACTTTC. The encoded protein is CASSLAPSGANVLTF.

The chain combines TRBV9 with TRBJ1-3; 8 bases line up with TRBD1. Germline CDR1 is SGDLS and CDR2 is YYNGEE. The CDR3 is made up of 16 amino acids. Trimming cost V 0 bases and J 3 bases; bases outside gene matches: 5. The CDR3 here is CASSVEATGVGNTIYF. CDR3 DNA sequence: TGTGCCAGCAGCGTAGAAGCGACAGGGGTTGGAAACACCATATATTTT. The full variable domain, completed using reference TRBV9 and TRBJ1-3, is DSGVTQTPKHLITATGQRVTLRCSPRSGDLSVYWYQQSLDQGLQFLIQYYNGEERAKGNILERFSAQQFPDLHSELNLSSLELGDSALYFCASSVEATGVGNTIYFGEGSWLTVV.

Here the CDR3 reads CSVGQIGGKTQYF. In DNA form, the CDR3 reads TGCAGCGTTGGCCAAATTGGGGGGAAGACCCAGTACTTC. V is TRBV29-1 and J is TRBJ2-5, with a tentative D call TRBD2 (6 bases). V lost 4 bases, J lost 6 bases, and 15 bases lay in between. Germline V lookup: CDR1 SQVTM, CDR2 ANQGSEA. The CDR3 covers 13 residues. Using reference TRBV29-1 and TRBJ2-5 for the parts outside the CDR3, the full variable domain is SAVISQKPSRDICQRGTSLTIQCQVDSQVTMMFWYRQQPGQSLTLIATANQGSEATYESGFVIDKFPISRPNLTFSTLTVSNMSPEDSSIYLCSVGQIGGKTQYFGPGTRLLVL.

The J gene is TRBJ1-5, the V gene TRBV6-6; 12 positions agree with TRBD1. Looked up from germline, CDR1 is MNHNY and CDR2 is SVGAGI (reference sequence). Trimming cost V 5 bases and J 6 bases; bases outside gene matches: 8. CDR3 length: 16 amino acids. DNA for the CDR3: TGTGCCAGCAGTCCCTCCGGGACAGGGGGCGGTCAGCCCCAGCATTTT. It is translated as CASSPSGTGGGQPQHF.

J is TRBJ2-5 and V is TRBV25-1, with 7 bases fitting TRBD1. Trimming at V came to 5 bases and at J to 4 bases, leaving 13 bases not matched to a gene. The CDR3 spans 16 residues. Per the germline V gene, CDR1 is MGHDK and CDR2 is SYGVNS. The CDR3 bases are TGTGCCAGCAGTCCCTATCCGACAGGGTTAGCAGAGACCCAGTACTTC. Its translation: CASSPYPTGLAETQYF.

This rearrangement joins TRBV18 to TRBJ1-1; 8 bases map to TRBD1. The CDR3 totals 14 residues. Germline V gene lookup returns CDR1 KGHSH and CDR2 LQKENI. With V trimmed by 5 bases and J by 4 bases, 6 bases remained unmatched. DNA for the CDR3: TGTGCCAGCTCATCCTTTACAGGGGGCACTGAAGCTTTCTTT. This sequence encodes CASSSFTGGTEAFF.

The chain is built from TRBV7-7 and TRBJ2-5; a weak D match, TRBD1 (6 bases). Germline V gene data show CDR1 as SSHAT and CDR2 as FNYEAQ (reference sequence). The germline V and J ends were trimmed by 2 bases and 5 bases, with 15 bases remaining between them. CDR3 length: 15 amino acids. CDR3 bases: TGTGCCAGCAGCTTAAACGCAGGGGCTGGCGAGACCCAGTACTTC. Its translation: CASSLNAGAGETQYF.

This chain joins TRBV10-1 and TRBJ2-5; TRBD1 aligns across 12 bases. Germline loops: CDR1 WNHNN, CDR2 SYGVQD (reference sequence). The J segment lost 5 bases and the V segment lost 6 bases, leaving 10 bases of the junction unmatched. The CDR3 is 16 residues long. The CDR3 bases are TGCGCCAGCAGCCGCCGCGGGACAGGGGGCTTCGAGACCCAGTACTTC. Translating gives CASSRRGTGGFETQYF.

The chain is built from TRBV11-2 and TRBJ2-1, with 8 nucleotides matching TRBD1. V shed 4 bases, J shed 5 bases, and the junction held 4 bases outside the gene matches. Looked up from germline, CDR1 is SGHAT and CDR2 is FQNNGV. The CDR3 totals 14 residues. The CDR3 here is CASSWGQANNEQFF. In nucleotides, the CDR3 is TGTGCCAGCAGCTGGGGACAGGCCAACAATGAGCAGTTCTTC.

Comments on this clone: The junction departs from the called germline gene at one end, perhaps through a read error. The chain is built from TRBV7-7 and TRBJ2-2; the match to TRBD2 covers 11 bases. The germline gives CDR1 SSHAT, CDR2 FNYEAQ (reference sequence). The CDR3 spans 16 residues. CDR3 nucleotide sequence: TGTGCTAGCAGTCCGACTAGCGGGGCGAACACCGGGGAGCTGTTTTTT. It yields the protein CASSPTSGANTGELFF. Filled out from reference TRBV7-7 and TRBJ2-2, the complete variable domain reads GAGVSQSPRYKVTKRGQDVTLRCDPISSHATLYWYQQALGQGPEFLTYFNYEAQPDKSGLPSDRFSAERPEGSISTLTIQRTEQRDSAMYRCASSPTSGANTGELFFGEGSRLTVL.

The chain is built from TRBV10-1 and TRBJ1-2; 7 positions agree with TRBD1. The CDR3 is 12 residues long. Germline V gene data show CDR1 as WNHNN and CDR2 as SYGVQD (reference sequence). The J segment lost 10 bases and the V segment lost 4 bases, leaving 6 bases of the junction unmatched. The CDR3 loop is CASSGQGSTYTF. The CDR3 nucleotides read TGCGCCAGCAGTGGACAGGGTTCTACCTACACCTTC.

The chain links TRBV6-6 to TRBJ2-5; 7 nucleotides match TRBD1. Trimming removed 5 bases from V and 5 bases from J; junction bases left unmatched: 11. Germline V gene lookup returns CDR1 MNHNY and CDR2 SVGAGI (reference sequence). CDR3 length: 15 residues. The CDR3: CASSLPDRVRETQYF. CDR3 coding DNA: TGTGCCAGCAGTCTACCCGACAGGGTGAGGGAGACCCAGTACTTC.

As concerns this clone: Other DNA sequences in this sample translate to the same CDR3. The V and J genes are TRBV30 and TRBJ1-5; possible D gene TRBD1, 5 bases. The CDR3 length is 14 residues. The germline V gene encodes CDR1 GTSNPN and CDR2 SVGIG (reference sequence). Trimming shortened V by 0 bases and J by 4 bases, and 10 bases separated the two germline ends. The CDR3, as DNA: TGTGCCTGGAGTGTATGGGGGGGTAATCAGCCCCAGCATTTT. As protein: CAWSVWGGNQPQHF.

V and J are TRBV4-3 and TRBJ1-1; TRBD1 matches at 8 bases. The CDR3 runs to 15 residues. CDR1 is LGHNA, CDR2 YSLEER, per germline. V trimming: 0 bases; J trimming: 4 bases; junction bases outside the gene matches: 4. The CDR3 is CASSQDTGGGTEAFF. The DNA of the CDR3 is TGCGCCAGCAGCCAAGATACAGGGGGGGGCACTGAAGCTTTCTTT.

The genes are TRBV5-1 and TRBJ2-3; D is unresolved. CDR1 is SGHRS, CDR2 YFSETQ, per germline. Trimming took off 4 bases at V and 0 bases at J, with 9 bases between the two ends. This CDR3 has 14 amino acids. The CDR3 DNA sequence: TGCGCCAGCAGCCCAGAACCTAGCACAGATACGCAGTATTTT. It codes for CASSPEPSTDTQYF.